This TCR beta chain was captured in a study of blood T cell repertoires in COVID-19. Libraries were prepared by immunoSEQ multiplex PCR; TCRdb keeps only in-frame clonotypes and omits some of them. The sample shows about 18,000 clones, 88% of them seen only once. V was pared by 5 bases and J by 4 bases, with 4 bases of the junction left unmatched. Per the germline V gene, CDR1 is MNHNY and CDR2 is SVGAGI (reference sequence). The CDR3 has 14 residues. The chain links TRBV6-6 to TRBJ2-1; the match to TRBD1 covers 8 bases. The sequence was obtained from a man aged 40-49 years with active COVID-19. Sequenced sample: peripheral blood. The CDR3 coding sequence is TGTGCCAGCAGTCAAGGACAGGGTTACAATGAGCAGTTCTTC. This encodes CASSQGQGYNEQFF.